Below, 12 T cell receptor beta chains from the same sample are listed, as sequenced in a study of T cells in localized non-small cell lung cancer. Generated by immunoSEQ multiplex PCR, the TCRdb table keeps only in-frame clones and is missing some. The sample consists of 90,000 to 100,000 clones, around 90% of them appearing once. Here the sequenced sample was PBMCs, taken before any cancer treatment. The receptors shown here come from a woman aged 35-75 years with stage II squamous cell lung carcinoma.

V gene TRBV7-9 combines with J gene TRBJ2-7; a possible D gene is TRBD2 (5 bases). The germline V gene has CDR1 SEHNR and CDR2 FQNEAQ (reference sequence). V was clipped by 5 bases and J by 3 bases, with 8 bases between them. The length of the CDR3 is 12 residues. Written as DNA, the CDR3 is TGTGCCAGCAGCCTCCGGGACTACGAGCAGTACTTC. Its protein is CASSLRDYEQYF.

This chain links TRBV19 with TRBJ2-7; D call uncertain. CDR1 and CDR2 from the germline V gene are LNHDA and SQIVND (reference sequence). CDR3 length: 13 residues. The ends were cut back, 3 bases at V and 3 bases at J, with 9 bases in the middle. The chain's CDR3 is CASSIRANYEQYF. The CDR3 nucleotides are TGTGCCAGTAGTATTCGAGCGAACTACGAGCAGTACTTC.

CDR3 protein: CASSFRLAGRSYTF. CDR3 in DNA: TGTGCCAGCAGTTTTAGGCTCGCCGGCAGGAGCTACACCTTC. This chain uses TRBV28 with TRBJ1-2; D is ambiguous. There are 14 residues in the CDR3. Germline lookup yields CDR1 MDHEN and CDR2 SYDVKM. Trimming stripped 3 bases from V and 9 bases from J, with 17 bases between.

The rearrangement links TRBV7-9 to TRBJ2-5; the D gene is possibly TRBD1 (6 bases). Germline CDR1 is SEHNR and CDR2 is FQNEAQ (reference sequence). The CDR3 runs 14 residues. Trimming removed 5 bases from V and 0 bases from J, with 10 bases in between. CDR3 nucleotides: TGTGCCAGCAGCGACGGACAGTACCAAGAGACCCAGTACTTC. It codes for CASSDGQYQETQYF.

The DNA for the CDR3 is TGCGCCAGCAGTCCCCCACGGGAATTCACTGAAGCTTTCTTT. This gives the protein CASSPPREFTEAFF. The J gene is TRBJ1-1, the V gene TRBV10-2; D call uncertain. Germline V gives CDR1 WSHSY, CDR2 SAAADI. The CDR3 contains 14 residues. Deletions cut 5 bases from V and 4 bases from J, with 14 bases between.

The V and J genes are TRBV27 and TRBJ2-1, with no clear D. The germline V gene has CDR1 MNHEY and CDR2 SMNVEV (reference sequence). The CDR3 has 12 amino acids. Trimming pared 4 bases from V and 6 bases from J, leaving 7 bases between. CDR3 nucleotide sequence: TGTGCCAGCAGTTCAAACCCCAATGAGCAGTTCTTC. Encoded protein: CASSSNPNEQFF.

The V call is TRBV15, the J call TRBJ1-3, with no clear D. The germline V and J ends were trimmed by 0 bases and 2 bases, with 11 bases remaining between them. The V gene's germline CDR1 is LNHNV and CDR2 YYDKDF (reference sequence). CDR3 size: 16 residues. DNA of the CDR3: TGTGCCACCAGCAGAGATTTAGGAGTAACTGGAAACACCATATATTTT. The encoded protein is CATSRDLGVTGNTIYF.

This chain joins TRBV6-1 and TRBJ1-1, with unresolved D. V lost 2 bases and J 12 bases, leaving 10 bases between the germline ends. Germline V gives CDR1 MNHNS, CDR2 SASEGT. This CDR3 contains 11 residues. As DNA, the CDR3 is TGTGCCAGCAGTGAACCTCAGATACCTTTCTTT. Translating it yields CASSEPQIPFF.

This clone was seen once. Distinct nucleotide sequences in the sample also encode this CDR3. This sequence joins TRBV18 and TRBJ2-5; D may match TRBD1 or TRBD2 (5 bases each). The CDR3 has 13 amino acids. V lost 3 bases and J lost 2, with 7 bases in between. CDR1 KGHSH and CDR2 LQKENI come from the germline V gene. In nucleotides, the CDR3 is TGTGCCAGCTCACCGGGACGGCAAGAGACCCAGTACTTC. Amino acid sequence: CASSPGRQETQYF.

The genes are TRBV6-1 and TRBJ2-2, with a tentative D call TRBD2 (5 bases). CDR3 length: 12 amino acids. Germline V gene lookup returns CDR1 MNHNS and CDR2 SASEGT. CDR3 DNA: TGTGTAACGGGGACGAACACCGGGGAGCTGTTTTTT. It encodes CVTGTNTGELFF.

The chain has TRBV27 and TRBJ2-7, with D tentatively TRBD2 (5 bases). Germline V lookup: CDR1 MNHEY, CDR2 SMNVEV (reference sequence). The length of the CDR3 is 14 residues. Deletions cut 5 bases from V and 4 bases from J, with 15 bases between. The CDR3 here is CASSLGPGWYEQYF. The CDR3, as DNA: TGTGCCAGCAGTCTCGGGCCGGGGTGGTACGAGCAGTACTTC.

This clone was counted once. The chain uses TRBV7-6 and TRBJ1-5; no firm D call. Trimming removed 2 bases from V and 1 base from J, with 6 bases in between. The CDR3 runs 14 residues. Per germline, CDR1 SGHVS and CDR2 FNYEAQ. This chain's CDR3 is CASSLYGSNQPQHF. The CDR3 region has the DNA TGTGCCAGCAGCTTATATGGGAGCAATCAGCCCCAGCATTTT.